Shown below are 10 T cell receptor beta chains from a single sample sequenced in a study of blood T cells in healthy people across ages. The use of a sample-barcoded 5' primer and a J-beta primer mix characterized a second PCR of roughly 6 to 11 cycles. TCRdb reanalysed the 5' RACE reads using MiXCR and keeps one entry per CDR3 protein. The table shows more than 800,000 distinct CDR3 sequences, with roughly 26% occurring only once. Sequenced sample: blood. Receptors were obtained from a woman aged 80 or over in good health.

V and J are TRBV20-1 and TRBJ1-1; D remains unclear. Trimming pared 8 bases from V and 1 base from J, leaving 8 bases between. Germline CDR1 reads DFQATT; CDR2 reads SNEGSKA (reference sequence). This CDR3 has 11 residues. CDR3 amino acids: CSTTGNTEAFF. CDR3 nucleotides: TGCAGTACTACGGGGAACACTGAAGCTTTCTTT.

The chain has TRBV10-3 and TRBJ1-1; 7 bases fit TRBD1. CDR1 ENHRY and CDR2 SYGVKD come from the germline V gene. J gave up 5 bases and V 1 base, and 16 bases lay outside the gene matches. The CDR3 loop spans 18 amino acids. CDR3 region: CAISELRIWGTVGTEAFF. The DNA of the CDR3 is TGTGCCATCAGTGAGTTAAGGATATGGGGGACAGTCGGAACTGAAGCTTTCTTT.

V usage is TRBV2 and J usage is TRBJ2-2; D assignment may be TRBD1 or TRBD2 (6 bases each). Germline CDR1 SNHLY, CDR2 FYNNEI. Between the trimmed V and J ends, which lost 10 bases and 0 bases, there was a span of 18 bases. CDR3 length: 16 amino acids. For the CDR3, the DNA is TGTGCCACCAGAAGAGGAGGGACAACGAACACCGGGGAGCTGTTTTTT. Translation gives CATRRGGTTNTGELFF.

There are many counts of this clonotype. The chain employs TRBV6-5 and TRBJ1-2; 11 nucleotides line up with TRBD1. The junction had 9 bases not matched to a gene; V was cut back by 0 bases and J by 9 bases. Germline V lookup: CDR1 MNHEY, CDR2 SVGAGI. CDR3 length equals 16 residues. DNA of the CDR3: TGTGCCAGCAGTTACTCGAGGACAGGGGGCTTGGTACGCTACACCTTC. Protein product: CASSYSRTGGLVRYTF.

This clonotype was counted at least ten times. The chain employs TRBV10-2 and TRBJ2-5; D might be TRBD1 (6 bases). The CDR3 is 11 amino acids. V dropped 6 bases and J dropped 10 bases, with 12 bases sitting between them. Germline loops: CDR1 WSHSY, CDR2 SAAADI. CDR3 nucleotides: TGCGCCAGCAGGGACAGCGCAATCCAGTACTTC. Amino acid sequence: CASRDSAIQYF.

The V call is TRBV9, the J call TRBJ1-4, with a possible D match to TRBD1 (6 bases). The CDR3 consists of 16 residues. Germline CDR1 and CDR2: SGDLS and YYNGEE. Trimming pared 6 bases from V and 3 bases from J, leaving 18 bases between. This CDR3 is CASTQGGVEANEKLFF. CDR3 nucleotides: TGTGCCAGCACCCAAGGGGGAGTAGAGGCTAATGAAAAACTGTTTTTT. Combining the CDR3 with reference TRBV9 and TRBJ1-4 gives the whole variable domain DSGVTQTPKHLITATGQRVTLRCSPRSGDLSVYWYQQSLDQGLQFLIQYYNGEERAKGNILERFSAQQFPDLHSELNLSSLELGDSALYFCASTQGGVEANEKLFFGSGTQLSVL.

The sample holds a few counts of this clonotype. V gene TRBV11-2 combines with J gene TRBJ1-5; D not resolved. V was shortened by 0 bases and J by 1 base, with 7 bases between the two germline ends. Germline assignment: CDR1 SGHAT and CDR2 FQNNGV. The CDR3 is made up of 15 amino acids. This CDR3 reads CASSLDRRSNQPQHF. The CDR3 coding sequence is TGTGCCAGCAGCTTAGATCGAAGGAGCAATCAGCCCCAGCATTTT.

This sequence joins TRBV29-1 and TRBJ2-7; D might be TRBD1 or TRBD2, each matching 7 bases. Deletions cut 6 bases from V and 2 bases from J, with 17 bases between. Germline values: CDR1 SQVTM, CDR2 ANQGSEA. This CDR3 spans 14 amino acids. CDR3 DNA: TGCAGCGTGGGAGGGGGCAGTGGAACCTACGAGCAGTACTTC. It translates to CSVGGGSGTYEQYF.

This clonotype showed up just a few times. With a much larger clone just one base away, this may be a read error. The chain recombines TRBV12-3 or TRBV12-4 with TRBJ2-7; 7 positions match TRBD1. The length of the CDR3 is 12 residues. V lost 4 bases to trimming and J lost 6 bases; unmatched junction nucleotides: 3. The CDR3 coding sequence is TGTGCCAGCAGTTGGACAGGTCGCGAGCAGTACTTC. It encodes CASSWTGREQYF.

The chain uses TRBV6-2 or TRBV6-3 and TRBJ1-1; perhaps TRBD1 as D (5 bases). The V and J ends lost 7 bases and 3 bases respectively, with 12 bases between them. CDR3 length: 13 amino acids. Germline lookup yields CDR1 MNHEY and CDR2 SVGEGT. The DNA of the CDR3 is TGTGCCAGCAATGCTTGGGGGGACACTGAAGCTTTCTTT. Its protein product is CASNAWGDTEAFF.